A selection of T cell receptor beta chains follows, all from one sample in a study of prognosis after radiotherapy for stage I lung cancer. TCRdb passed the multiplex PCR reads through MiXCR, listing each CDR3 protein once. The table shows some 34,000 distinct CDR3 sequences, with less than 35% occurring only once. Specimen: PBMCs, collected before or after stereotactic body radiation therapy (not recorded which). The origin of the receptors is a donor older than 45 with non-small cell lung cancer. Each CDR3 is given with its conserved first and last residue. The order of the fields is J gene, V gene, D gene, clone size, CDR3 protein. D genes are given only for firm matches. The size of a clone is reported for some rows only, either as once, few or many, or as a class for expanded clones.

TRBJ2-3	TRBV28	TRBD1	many	CASKRTGETDTQYF
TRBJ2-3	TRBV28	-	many	CASSSLGATLTDTQYF
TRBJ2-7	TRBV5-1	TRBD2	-	CASSLGASGTYDHYF
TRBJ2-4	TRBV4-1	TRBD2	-	CASSHARWGGVGGRQNIQYF
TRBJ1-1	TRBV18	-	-	CASSPVRVNTEAFF
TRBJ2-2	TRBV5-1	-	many	CASSSPGSVDTGELFF
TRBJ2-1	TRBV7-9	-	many	CASSLVPSGKDNEQFF
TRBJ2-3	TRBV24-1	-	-	CATSEPQVGADTQYF
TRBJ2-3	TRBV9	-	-	CASSVGLPRTDTQYF
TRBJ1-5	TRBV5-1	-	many	CASSLTGLSNQPQHF
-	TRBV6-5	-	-	CASSYGGGPTQYF
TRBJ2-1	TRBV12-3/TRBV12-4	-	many	CASSLGRPRYSEQFF
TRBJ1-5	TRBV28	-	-	CASSGCNQPQHF
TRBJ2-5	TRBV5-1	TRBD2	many	CASSLVSGREETQYF
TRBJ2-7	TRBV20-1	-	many	CSASPLGTHEQYF
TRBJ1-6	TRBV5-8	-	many	CASSLGGEHSPLHF
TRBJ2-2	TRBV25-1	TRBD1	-	CASSVGTGADTLELFF